This TCR beta chain was documented in a study of tumor-infiltrating lymphocytes in primary liver carcinoma. With 6 bases clipped from V and 8 bases from J, the junction kept 9 bases outside the gene matches. Per the germline V gene, CDR1 is MNHEY and CDR2 is SVGAGI. There are 14 residues in the CDR3. Using a constant-region primer together with ProtoScript II reverse transcriptase, TCR beta cDNA was made from roughly 500 ng of total RNA. Libraries of TCR beta came from three nested multiplex PCR rounds with slightly modified ARM-PCR. The opening two PCR rounds, about 11 cycles each, paired TRBV1-TRBV30 forward primers with a C-beta reverse primer. TCRdb processed the multiplex PCR reads anew with MiXCR; each CDR3 protein has one entry. This sample yields a few hundred thousand distinct CDR3 sequences, of which 50% to 60% are seen a single time; about a sixth belongs to the top ten. Blood RNA came from unsorted whole blood; germline DNA was also extracted.

Findings and caveats of the study: Paired tumor-adjacent and tumor-blood samples overlapped less than tumor region pairs did.

This clonotype was detected only once. The antigen remains unidentified. One base away lies a much larger clone, so this may be a sequencing read error. The chain is built from TRBV6-5 and TRBJ2-1; the match to TRBD2 covers 8 bases. This clonotype was sampled from a woman between 25 and 40 years old with primary liver carcinoma and hepatitis B virus infection. The sequenced material came from peripheral blood. In DNA, the CDR3 is TGTGCCAGCAGCTCCCAGACTAGCGTCTATGAGCAGTTCTTC. This sequence encodes CASSSQTSVYEQFF.